This T cell receptor (beta chain) stems from a study of regulatory T cells in long-lasting Graves disease. Time point specified: persistent/refractory GD, antithyroid drugs over 5 years with positive TRAb. The TCR library was prepared using RNA isolated from PBMCs. To make TCR beta libraries, researchers used iRepertoire HTBI primers and Arm-PCR of CDR3 regions. Via MiXCR, TCRdb re-called the multiplex PCR reads, giving one row per CDR3 protein. The sample records a few hundred thousand distinct CDR3 sequences, about a quarter being singletons. This CDR3 has 17 residues. J was trimmed by 1 base and V by 0 bases; bases with no gene match: 6. Germline CDR1 SGHVS, CDR2 FQNEAQ.

The TCR sequence derives from a female donor with Graves disease. The material sequenced was peripheral blood mononuclear cells (PBMCs), taken when the disease was refractory, from a patient treated with antithyroid drugs. The V and J genes are TRBV7-8 and TRBJ1-5, with 7 bases aligning to TRBD1. CDR3 amino acids: CASSLAGRGMSNQPQHF. The CDR3 bases are TGTGCCAGCAGCTTAGCCGGCAGGGGGATGAGCAATCAGCCCCAGCATTTT.